This T cell receptor (beta chain) was identified in a study of T cells in Graves' hyperthyroidism and ophthalmopathy. This clonotype was picked up many times. Germline V lookup: CDR1 SGHRS, CDR2 YFSETQ. The CDR3 has 13 residues. V lost 4 bases and J 7 bases, leaving 14 bases between the germline ends. RNA transcripts were the template for amplifying TCR beta CDR3 regions. During a first-round RT-PCR of the TCR CDR3, the HTBI primer set was used. Via MiXCR, TCRdb re-called the multiplex PCR reads, giving one row per CDR3 protein. Of some 350,000 distinct CDR3 sequences in the sample, roughly 19% were seen once.

The J gene is TRBJ1-1, the V gene TRBV5-1, with D possibly being TRBD1 (5 bases). The specimen sequenced was blood. This TCR was recovered from a woman in her late teens or twenties with Graves' hyperthyroidism. CDR3: CASSPTTVNEAFF. In nucleotides, the CDR3 is TGCGCCAGCAGCCCTACGACAGTCAATGAAGCTTTCTTT.